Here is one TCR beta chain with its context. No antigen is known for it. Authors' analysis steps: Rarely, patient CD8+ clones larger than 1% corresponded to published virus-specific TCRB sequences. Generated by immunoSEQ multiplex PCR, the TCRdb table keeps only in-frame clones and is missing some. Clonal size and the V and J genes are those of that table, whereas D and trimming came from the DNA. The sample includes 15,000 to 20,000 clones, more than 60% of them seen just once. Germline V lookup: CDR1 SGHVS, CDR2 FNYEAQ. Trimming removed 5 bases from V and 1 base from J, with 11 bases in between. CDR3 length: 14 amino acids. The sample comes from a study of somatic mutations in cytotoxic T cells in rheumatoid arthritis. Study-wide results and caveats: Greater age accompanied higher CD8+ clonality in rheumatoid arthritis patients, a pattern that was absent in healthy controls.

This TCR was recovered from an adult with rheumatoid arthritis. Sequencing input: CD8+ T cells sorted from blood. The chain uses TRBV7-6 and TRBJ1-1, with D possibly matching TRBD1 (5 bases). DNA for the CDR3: TGTGCCAGCAGCCCGCGGGACGGGAACACTGAAGCTTTCTTT. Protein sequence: CASSPRDGNTEAFF.